The 18 T cell receptor beta chains below all came from one sample that was sequenced in a study of glioma-infiltrating T cells after dendritic cell vaccination. TCRdb keeps only in-frame clones here, not all; method: immunoSEQ multiplex PCR. This table has fewer than 75,000 clones, about 86% appearing once. The sample was blood, taken before dendritic cell vaccination. The receptors shown here come from a human donor with glioblastoma.

The rearrangement links TRBV29-1 to TRBJ2-2, with 9 bases identical to TRBD1. The CDR3 loop spans 14 amino acids. Germline V gene sequence: CDR1 SQVTM, CDR2 ANQGSEA. V dropped 4 bases and J dropped 12; count of bases not matched to a gene: 12. The CDR3, as DNA: TGCAGCGTTGGGGACAGGGTTCTATCCGAGAAGCTGTTTTTT. It yields the protein CSVGDRVLSEKLFF.

This chain connects TRBV13 to TRBJ2-7; 7 bases align to TRBD1. CDR1 is PRHDT, CDR2 FYEKMQ, per germline (reference sequence). V shed 5 bases, J shed 2 bases, and the junction held 3 bases outside the gene matches. The CDR3 runs to 13 residues. The CDR3 coding sequence is TGTGCCAGCAGCCAGGGACAGACCTACGAGCAGTACTTC. Protein sequence: CASSQGQTYEQYF.

The rearrangement links TRBV10-3 to TRBJ1-2, with 8 bases matching TRBD1. Germline V lookup: CDR1 ENHRY, CDR2 SYGVKD. Trimming took 2 bases from V and 2 from J; bases not matched to a gene: 7. This CDR3 region has 16 residues. CDR3 bases: TGTGCCATCAGTGAGCCCCAGGGGGCGGGGAACTATGGCTACACCTTC. Amino acids: CAISEPQGAGNYGYTF.

This clone has a handful of counts. The V call is TRBV5-1, the J call TRBJ1-2, with D possibly TRBD1 on 6 matching bases. The CDR3 extends over 14 amino acids. With 4 bases removed from V and 3 bases from J, the gap between germline ends came to 13 bases. Germline CDR1 SGHRS, CDR2 YFSETQ. CDR3 DNA sequence: TGCGCCAGCAGCGCGTCAGGGGTGGACTATGGCTACACCTTC. Its protein product is CASSASGVDYGYTF.

V gene TRBV7-6 combines with J gene TRBJ1-1, with 8 bases matching TRBD1. J gave up 0 bases and V 3 bases, and 6 bases lay outside the gene matches. The CDR3 spans 16 residues. Germline CDR1 reads SGHVS; CDR2 reads FNYEAQ. In DNA, the CDR3 is TGTGCCAGCAGCTTCGGGGACAGGAGGATGAACACTGAAGCTTTCTTT. This encodes CASSFGDRRMNTEAFF.

This clone has just a few counts. V usage is TRBV10-3 and J usage is TRBJ1-4, with TRBD1 matching over 7 bases. The CDR3 sequence is 16 residues long. V lost 4 bases, J lost 7 bases, and 12 bases stayed unmatched. Germline V CDR1 and CDR2: ENHRY, SYGVKD. The CDR3 sequence: CAISGGTVGHSEKLFF. CDR3 sequence (DNA): TGTGCCATCAGTGGAGGGACAGTAGGCCATAGTGAAAAACTGTTTTTT.

This clone was found a few times. This chain joins TRBV29-1 and TRBJ2-1; possibly TRBD2 for D (5 bases). Trimming removed 5 bases from V and 7 bases from J, with 21 bases in between. The CDR3 extends over 15 amino acids. Germline CDR1 reads SQVTM; CDR2 reads ANQGSEA. This CDR3 reads CSVFFFGSSGNEQFF. CDR3 DNA: TGCAGCGTTTTTTTCTTCGGGTCCTCGGGGAATGAGCAGTTCTTC.

This rearrangement joins TRBV4-1 to TRBJ2-2, with TRBD2 as a possible D gene (6 bases). This CDR3 comprises 16 residues. V lost 4 bases, J lost 3 bases, and 15 bases lay in between. CDR1 and CDR2 (germline): MGHRA, YSYEKL. The CDR3 loop reads CASSRRGVADTGELFF. The CDR3, as DNA: TGCGCCAGCAGCCGCCGCGGGGTTGCGGACACCGGGGAGCTGTTTTTT.

The chain has TRBV14 and TRBJ2-1; no clear D gene. This CDR3 has 15 residues. The germline gives CDR1 SGHDN, CDR2 FVKESK. Between the trimmed V and J ends, which lost 0 bases and 8 bases, there was a span of 14 bases. The CDR3 here is CASSQDLTAYDEQFF. The CDR3 bases are TGTGCCAGCAGCCAAGATCTTACAGCTTACGATGAGCAGTTCTTC.

The chain carries TRBV2 and TRBJ1-5, with a possible D match to TRBD1 (5 bases). V lost 1 base to trimming and J lost 4 bases, with 8 bases between them. CDR3 length equals 14 residues. CDR1 SNHLY and CDR2 FYNNEI come from the germline V gene. CDR3 coding DNA: TGTGCCAGCAGTGAAGGTAGGGGAAATCAGCCCCAGCATTTT. Its protein product is CASSEGRGNQPQHF.

This clone showed up just once. The rearrangement joins TRBV19 to TRBJ2-1, with 11 bases fitting TRBD2. J was trimmed by 4 bases and V by 0 bases; bases with no gene match: 5. The germline V gene has CDR1 LNHDA and CDR2 SQIVND (reference sequence). This CDR3 has 17 amino acids. CDR3 coding DNA: TGTGCCAGTAGTATAGATCGGACTAGCGGGCCGTACAATGAGCAGTTCTTC. Encoded protein: CASSIDRTSGPYNEQFF.

The chain carries TRBV2 and TRBJ1-5; a possible D gene is TRBD1 (6 bases). This CDR3 has 13 residues. Germline-derived CDR1 and CDR2 are SNHLY and FYNNEI. V lost 4 bases and J 7 bases, leaving 11 bases between the germline ends. The CDR3 loop reads CASSVNREQPQHF. The CDR3 DNA reads TGTGCCAGCAGTGTAAACAGGGAGCAGCCCCAGCATTTT.

The V and J genes are TRBV4-2 and TRBJ1-2; tentative D call: TRBD1 (5 bases). The V end lost 0 bases, the J end lost 8 bases, and 19 bases lay between the germline ends. The CDR3 runs to 16 residues. Germline assignment: CDR1 LGHNA and CDR2 YNFKEQ. The CDR3 DNA follows: TGTGCCAGCAGCCAAGATTATCAGACCGAGGCAGGGGGCTACACCTTC. It is translated as CASSQDYQTEAGGYTF.

The rearrangement joins TRBV5-1 to TRBJ2-5; D ambiguous. Germline values: CDR1 SGHRS, CDR2 YFSETQ. CDR3 length: 13 residues. Trimming took off 0 bases at V and 2 bases at J, with 5 bases between the two ends. The CDR3 here is CASSLGAQETQYF. Here the CDR3 DNA reads TGCGCCAGCAGCTTGGGGGCTCAAGAGACCCAGTACTTC.

V usage is TRBV6-6 and J usage is TRBJ1-2; the match to TRBD1 covers 9 bases. This CDR3 is 12 amino acids long. J lost 8 bases, V lost 4 bases, and 2 bases had no gene match. CDR1 is MNHNY and CDR2 is SVGAGI in the germline V gene (reference sequence). The CDR3 bases are TGTGCCAGCAGTTCGGACAGGGGCGGCTACACCTTC. Translating gives CASSSDRGGYTF.

The chain has TRBV7-9 and TRBJ1-2, with D possibly TRBD1 on 5 matching bases. Germline V gives CDR1 SEHNR, CDR2 FQNEAQ (reference sequence). V lost 5 bases, J lost 7 bases, and 11 bases lay in between. There are 12 residues in the CDR3. The CDR3 here is CASSNGGSGYTF. DNA of the CDR3: TGTGCCAGCAGCAACGGGGGAAGTGGCTACACCTTC.

The chain links TRBV11-1 to TRBJ1-4, with 8 bases aligning to TRBD1. This CDR3 spans 14 amino acids. Germline values: CDR1 SGHAT, CDR2 FQDESV (reference sequence). After removal of 5 bases from V and 8 bases from J, the junction contained 7 bases not matched to a gene. CDR3 in DNA: TGTGCCAGCAGCACTGGACAGGGAGAAGAAAAACTGTTTTTT. This encodes CASSTGQGEEKLFF.

This clone occurred once. The chain employs TRBV9 and TRBJ2-2; the D gene is possibly TRBD2 (6 bases). CDR1 and CDR2 from the germline V gene are SGDLS and YYNGEE. The V end lost 2 bases, the J end lost 5 bases, and 13 bases lay between the germline ends. The CDR3 is 15 amino acids. This CDR3 reads CASSVGLDETGELFF. The CDR3 coding sequence is TGTGCCAGCAGCGTGGGACTCGACGAGACCGGGGAGCTGTTTTTT.